These 13 T cell receptor beta chains were sequenced from one sample in a study of regulatory T cells in long-lasting Graves disease. Through Arm-PCR of CDR3 regions and iRepertoire HTBI primers, TCR beta libraries were built. In TCRdb, the multiplex PCR reads were re-called with MiXCR into one record per CDR3 protein. The data show some 460,000 distinct CDR3 sequences, with under 20% seen just once and 12% held by the top ten. Time point given: newly diagnosed GD, antithyroid drugs for less than 3 months. After RNA was extracted from PBMCs, the TCR library was made from it. These records were also assigned to another study, of T cells in Graves' hyperthyroidism and ophthalmopathy.

Sequences were derived from peripheral blood mononuclear cells (PBMCs), sampled at new diagnosis, from a patient treated with antithyroid drugs. The receptors come from a man aged 35-49 years with Graves disease.

This clonotype was seen at least ten times. This chain joins TRBV28 and TRBJ2-7; D ambiguous. The CDR3 contains 12 residues. Per the germline V gene, CDR1 is MDHEN and CDR2 is SYDVKM. The V end lost 4 bases, the J end lost 4 bases, and 8 bases lay between the germline ends. The CDR3 region is CASSSPRYEQYF. As DNA, the CDR3 is TGTGCCAGCAGTTCCCCGAGATACGAGCAGTACTTC.

Ten or more counts support this clonotype. This chain joins TRBV12-3 or TRBV12-4 and TRBJ1-5; the D gene is possibly TRBD1 (5 bases). The V end was cut by 7 bases, the J end by 9 bases, with 13 bases between. The CDR3 consists of 12 residues. The CDR3 DNA reads TGTGCCAGCATTGGGACCCAGGGGCCCCAGCATTTT. It specifies CASIGTQGPQHF.

This clonotype occurred a few times. The junction departs from the called germline gene at one end, perhaps through a read error. V is TRBV20-1 and J is TRBJ2-7; 7 nucleotides align to TRBD1. Germline CDR1 DFQATT, CDR2 SNEGSKA (reference sequence). This CDR3 has 14 amino acids. CDR3 amino acids: CNARRNRGYYEQYF. CDR3 nucleotides: TGCAATGCTAGACGAAACAGGGGCTACTACGAGCAGTACTTC.

The genes are TRBV30 and TRBJ2-3, with 10 bases lining up with TRBD1. Per the germline V gene, CDR1 is GTSNPN and CDR2 is SVGIG (reference sequence). This CDR3 spans 14 amino acids. V was clipped by 1 base and J by 4 bases; unmatched bases: 2. CDR3 in DNA: TGTGCCTGGAGTGCCGGGACAGGGGCAGATACGCAGTATTTT. The encoded protein is CAWSAGTGADTQYF.

This clonotype was observed many times. The chain joins TRBV6-5 to TRBJ2-1; D gene unclear. Germline CDR1 MNHEY, CDR2 SVGAGI. This CDR3 has 14 residues. Trimming cost V 2 bases and J 8 bases, with 13 bases left between them. Written as DNA, the CDR3 is TGTGCCAGCAGTTACCGATATACAGAGTATGAGCAGTTCTTC. Its translation is CASSYRYTEYEQFF.

This clonotype has only a few counts. The junction differs from germline at one of its ends, possibly a read error. This chain links TRBV28 with TRBJ2-7; possible D gene TRBD2, 6 bases. The CDR3 loop spans 14 amino acids. The V gene's germline CDR1 is MDHEN and CDR2 SYDVKM. CDR3 in DNA: TGTGCCAGCAGTGAGTGGGCGGGGAGTGAAGAGCAGCACTTC. Translating it yields CASSEWAGSEEQHF.

The chain carries TRBV11-2 and TRBJ1-4; 8 bases agree with TRBD1. CDR1 is SGHAT and CDR2 is FQNNGV in the germline V gene. The junction had 5 bases not matched to a gene; V was cut back by 4 bases and J by 7 bases. This CDR3 is 14 amino acids long. CDR3 sequence: CASSSRDRSEKLFF. As DNA, the CDR3 is TGTGCCAGCAGCTCCCGGGACAGGAGTGAAAAACTGTTTTTT.

At least ten counts were recorded for this clonotype. This chain connects TRBV20-1 to TRBJ2-1; D remains unclear. CDR1 is DFQATT and CDR2 is SNEGSKA in the germline V gene (reference sequence). The CDR3 consists of 11 residues. V shed 1 base and J shed 12 bases, with 10 bases lying between them. CDR3 coding DNA: TGCAGTGCTAGAGTTGAAGGCGCGCAGTTCTTC. Protein product: CSARVEGAQFF.

This clonotype showed up many times. The chain is built from TRBV11-2 and TRBJ2-1; 9 nucleotides match TRBD2. This CDR3 has 16 amino acids. Per germline, CDR1 SGHAT and CDR2 FQNNGV. Germline trimming cut 2 bases from V and 3 bases from J; bases unmatched to any gene: 5. CDR3 DNA sequence: TGTGCCAGCAGCTTAAATGGTAGCGGGAGCTACAATGAGCAGTTCTTC. This codes for CASSLNGSGSYNEQFF.

Of note for this clonotype: Given a much more abundant clone one base away, this may be a read error. The chain has TRBV7-8 and TRBJ2-5; 10 bases align to TRBD2. This CDR3 has 15 residues. Germline V gene lookup returns CDR1 SGHVS and CDR2 FQNEAQ. The CDR3 loop is CAGSLTSGKQETQYF. The CDR3 DNA sequence: TGTGCCGGCAGCCTTACTAGCGGGAAGCAAGAGACCCAGTACTTC.

The sample holds one count of this clonotype. A much larger clonotype is one base distant, so this may be a read error. V is TRBV5-6 and J is TRBJ1-1; possible D gene TRBD1, 5 bases. Deletions cut 4 bases from V and 1 base from J, with 11 bases between. Germline-derived CDR1 and CDR2 are SGHDT and YYEEEE. There are 14 residues in the CDR3. The CDR3: CASSPRVKNTEAFF. CDR3 in DNA: TGTGCCAGCAGCCCCAGGGTTAAGAACACTGAAGCTTTCTTT.

At least ten counts were recorded for this clonotype. The chain carries TRBV10-3 and TRBJ2-5, with TRBD1 matching over 8 bases. The length of the CDR3 is 13 residues. V was clipped by 5 bases and J by 3 bases; unmatched bases: 2. Germline V gene data show CDR1 as ENHRY and CDR2 as SYGVKD. This CDR3 reads CAISQGAKETQYF. CDR3 coding DNA: TGTGCCATCAGTCAGGGGGCTAAAGAGACCCAGTACTTC.

This clonotype has ten or more counts. The chain has TRBV2 and TRBJ2-7; the match to TRBD1 covers 7 bases. This CDR3 has 14 residues. Per germline, CDR1 SNHLY and CDR2 FYNNEI. With 3 bases clipped from V and 1 base from J, the junction kept 3 bases outside the gene matches. CDR3 coding DNA: TGTGCCAGCAGTGACTGGGACAGATCCTACGAGCAGTACTTC. It yields the protein CASSDWDRSYEQYF.